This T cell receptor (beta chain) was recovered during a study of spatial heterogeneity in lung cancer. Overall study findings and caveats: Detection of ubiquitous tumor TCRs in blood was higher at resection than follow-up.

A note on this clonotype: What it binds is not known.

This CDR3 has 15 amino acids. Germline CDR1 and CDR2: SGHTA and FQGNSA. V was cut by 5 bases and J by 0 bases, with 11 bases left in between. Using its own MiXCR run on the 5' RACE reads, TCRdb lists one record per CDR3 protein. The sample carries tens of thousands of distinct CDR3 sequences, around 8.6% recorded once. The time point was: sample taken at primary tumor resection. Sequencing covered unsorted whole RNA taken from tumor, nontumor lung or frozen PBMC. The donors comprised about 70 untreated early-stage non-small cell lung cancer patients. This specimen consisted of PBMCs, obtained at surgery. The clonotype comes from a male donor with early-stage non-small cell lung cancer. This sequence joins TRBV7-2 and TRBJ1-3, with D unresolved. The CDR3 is CASSPSMGSGNTIYF. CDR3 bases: TGTGCCAGCAGCCCCTCCATGGGCTCTGGAAACACCATATATTTT.